This record covers a single TCR beta chain. The specificity of this receptor is unknown. No base quality values were provided; no much bigger clone lies one nucleotide off. At one collaborating source in Seattle, patients were enrolled during active infection and were followed longitudinally through the course of disease. Whole blood was collected in K2EDTA tubes by collaborating institutions according to the institutions' own protocols. Collaborator samples were shipped for TCRbeta analysis as frozen whole blood, isolated PBMCs, or DNA extracted from either sample type. The germline V gene encodes CDR1 SNHLY and CDR2 FYNNEI. The CDR3, from cysteine to phenylalanine, totals 15 residues. Only the CDR3 part of the read is kept: 45 bases, read in frame from the first base. V drops 7 bases and J drops 4 bases, leaving 17 bases in between. The data derive from a study of blood T cell repertoires in COVID-19 (dated by TCRdb to 2018 to 2020). At the level of the whole study: The collaborator samples originated in the United States, Italy and Spain and spanned the acute and convalescent phases of COVID-19. The material from the prospective study consisted of cDNA or gDNA derived from T cells, B-cell-depleted T cells, or PBMCs. Deeply sampled blood TCRbeta repertoires from subjects exposed to, actively infected with, or recovered from COVID-19 were included in the dataset. A freely available public database, intended as a resource for researchers studying the immune response to SARS-CoV-2, is where the repertoires were released. The samples were drawn from two sources: the first 160 participants of the ongoing ImmuneRACE study, and over 1,000 subjects contributed by 6 global collaborators. Nearly every sample came with metadata listing a de-identified subject ID, COVID-19 status, age in years and sex. HLA class I and class II types, where available, came from metadata supplied by the sample provider rather than from assay-based typing. The paper as a whole reports these results and caveats: How much clinical and demographic metadata was included differed by source and by participant, and the metadata was provided uncurated.

TCRbeta CDR3 regions were amplified from genomic DNA using the immunoSEQ Assay, a bias-controlled multiplex PCR. As for the authors' bioinformatics: Within the assay, amplification of reference gene primers was used to estimate how many nucleated cells each sample contained. Sequence reads were collapsed and filtered to measure the absolute abundance of every unique TCRbeta CDR3 rearrangement. For each sample, productive Simpson clonality was calculated as the square root of Simpson's diversity index over productive rearrangements. In TCRdb, the immuneACCESS table is reduced to in-frame sequences with V and J assigned. These tables do not hold every clone; where another copy was compared, an unresolved V gene accounts for under half, and the others remain unexplained. V, J and clone size derive from that table, while D and trimming were established from the DNA sequence. The sample table contains roughly 250,000 clones; only one count was recorded for 91% of them. The ten largest make up 2.5% to 3% of the sample.

This receptor chain uses TRBV2 and TRBJ1-5, and TRBD1 may be the D gene, going by 5 matching bases. The receptor comes from a person in their late teens or twenties with COVID-19, enrolled during active disease. The specimen sequenced was peripheral blood. The DNA is TGTGCCAGCACGCAGGGAACGGACCGGAATCAGCCCCAGCATTTT. It codes for CASTQGTDRNQPQHF.